Below are 10 T cell receptor beta chains sequenced from a single sample in a study of blood T cell repertoires in COVID-19. TCRdb's copy holds only in-frame clones and misses some; the assay was immunoSEQ multiplex PCR. This table has roughly 52,000 clones, roughly 85% appearing once. Sequenced sample: peripheral blood. These receptors all come from a human donor in a cohort sampled during active or convalescent COVID-19.

By sample share, this clone is medium-sized (0.01 to 0.1%). The J gene is TRBJ1-5, the V gene TRBV5-6, with unresolved D. Looked up from germline, CDR1 is SGHDT and CDR2 is YYEEEE. The CDR3 contains 14 residues. Trimming removed 4 bases from V and 7 bases from J, with 15 bases in between. The CDR3 here is CASSRGVYPQPQHF. CDR3 sequence (DNA): TGTGCCAGCAGCCGAGGAGTCTACCCCCAGCCCCAGCATTTT.

In nucleotides, the CDR3 is TGTGCCAGCGCTAATGGACAGGGAACTTTCTTT. Translated: CASANGQGTFF. The chain is built from TRBV19 and TRBJ1-1, with 8 bases fitting TRBD1. The CDR3 covers 11 residues. Trimming took 9 bases from V and 12 from J; bases not matched to a gene: 9. In germline, CDR1 is LNHDA, CDR2 SQIVND (reference sequence).

The CDR3 region has the DNA TGTGCCAGCAGTGTAACGGGGGACGCTGAGCAGTTCTTC. It specifies CASSVTGDAEQFF. The chain carries TRBV25-1 and TRBJ2-1; a weak D match, TRBD2 (6 bases). The CDR3 sequence is 13 residues long. The ends were cut back, 4 bases at V and 9 bases at J, with 13 bases in the middle. Germline-derived CDR1 and CDR2 are MGHDK and SYGVNS.

This sequence joins TRBV12-5 and TRBJ1-4; D unclear. The CDR3 is 11 residues long. Between the trimmed V and J ends, which lost 6 bases and 6 bases, there was a span of 5 bases. The germline gives CDR1 LGHNT, CDR2 FRNRAP. The DNA of the CDR3 is TGTGCTAGTGGAATATATGAAAAACTGTTTTTT. It is translated as CASGIYEKLFF.

The chain recombines TRBV6-2 or TRBV6-3 with TRBJ2-3; D is perhaps TRBD2 (6 bases). The CDR3 has 15 residues. Trimming left V 5 bases short and J 0 bases short, with 12 bases between. Germline lookup yields CDR1 MNHEY and CDR2 SVGEGT. In DNA, the CDR3 is TGTGCCAGCAGTGCCGGGACTGCAAGCACAGATACGCAGTATTTT. Its translation: CASSAGTASTDTQYF.

V gene TRBV18 combines with J gene TRBJ1-1; D not resolved. This CDR3 contains 11 residues. The V end was cut by 3 bases, the J end by 11 bases, with 10 bases between. In germline, CDR1 is KGHSH, CDR2 LQKENI. CDR3 coding DNA: TGTGCCAGCTCACCCGGAGATCTGGCTTTCTTT. Its protein is CASSPGDLAFF.

This sequence joins TRBV5-6 and TRBJ2-1; 15 nucleotides match TRBD2. Germline assignment: CDR1 SGHDT and CDR2 YYEEEE. The CDR3 loop spans 15 amino acids. V lost 4 bases and J lost 15; bases outside the gene matches: 11. The CDR3 loop reads CASSLRTSGGATRFF. The DNA of the CDR3 is TGTGCCAGCAGCCTAAGGACTAGCGGGGGGGCTACGCGGTTCTTC.

The J gene is TRBJ2-3, the V gene TRBV5-6; D is perhaps TRBD2 (6 bases). Trimming shortened V by 0 bases and J by 4 bases, and 6 bases separated the two germline ends. The CDR3 extends over 13 amino acids. The germline V gene encodes CDR1 SGHDT and CDR2 YYEEEE. The DNA for the CDR3 is TGTGCCAGCAGCTTGGCGGGGGCAGATACGCAGTATTTT. This codes for CASSLAGADTQYF.

The count of this clone is one. The genes are TRBV6-2 or TRBV6-3 and TRBJ2-7, with 11 bases aligning to TRBD1. V trimming: 1 base; J trimming: 2 bases; junction bases outside the gene matches: 7. Germline CDR1 is MNHEY and CDR2 is SVGEGT. There are 17 residues in the CDR3. CDR3 loop: CASSYLAGQGATYEQYF. The CDR3 region has the DNA TGTGCCAGCAGTTACTTGGCCGGACAGGGGGCTACCTACGAGCAGTACTTC.

This clone appeared a single time. The rearrangement joins TRBV5-6 to TRBJ2-7, with a weak D call TRBD2 (5 bases). This CDR3 contains 13 residues. Trimming left V 5 bases short and J 4 bases short, with 13 bases between. The germline V gene has CDR1 SGHDT and CDR2 YYEEEE. The CDR3, as DNA: TGTGCCAGCAGTAGCGAGACCAGATACGAGCAGTACTTC. Translation gives CASSSETRYEQYF.